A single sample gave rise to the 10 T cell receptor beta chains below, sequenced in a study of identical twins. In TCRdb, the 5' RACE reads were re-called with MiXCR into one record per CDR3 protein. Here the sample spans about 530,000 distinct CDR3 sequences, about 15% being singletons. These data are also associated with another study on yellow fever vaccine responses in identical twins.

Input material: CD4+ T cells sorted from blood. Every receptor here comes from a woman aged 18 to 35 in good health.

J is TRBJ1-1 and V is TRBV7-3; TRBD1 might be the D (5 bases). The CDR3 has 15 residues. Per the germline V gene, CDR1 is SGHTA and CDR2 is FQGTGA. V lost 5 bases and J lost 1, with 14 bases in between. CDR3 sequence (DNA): TGTGCCAGCAGCCTTCGGGGAACAGGGAACACTGAAGCTTTCTTT. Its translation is CASSLRGTGNTEAFF.

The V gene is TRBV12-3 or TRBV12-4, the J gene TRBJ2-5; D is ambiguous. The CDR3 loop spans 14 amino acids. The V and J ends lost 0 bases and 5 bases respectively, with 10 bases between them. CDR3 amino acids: CASSLAQSYETQYF. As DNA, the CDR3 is TGTGCCAGCAGTTTAGCTCAGTCCTACGAGACCCAGTACTTC.

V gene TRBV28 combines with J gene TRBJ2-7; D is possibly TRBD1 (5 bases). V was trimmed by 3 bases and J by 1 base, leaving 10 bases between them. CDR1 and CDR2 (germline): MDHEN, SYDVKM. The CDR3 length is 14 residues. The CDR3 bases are TGTGCCAGCAGTTTCCTTACAGGATCCTACGAGCAGTACTTC. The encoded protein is CASSFLTGSYEQYF.

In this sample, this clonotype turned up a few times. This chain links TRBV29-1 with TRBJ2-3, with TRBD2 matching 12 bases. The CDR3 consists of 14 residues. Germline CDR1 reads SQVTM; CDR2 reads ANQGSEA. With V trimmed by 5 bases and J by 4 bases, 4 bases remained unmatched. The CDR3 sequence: CSVRLAGEPDTQYF. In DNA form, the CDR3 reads TGCAGCGTTCGACTAGCGGGAGAGCCAGATACGCAGTATTTT.

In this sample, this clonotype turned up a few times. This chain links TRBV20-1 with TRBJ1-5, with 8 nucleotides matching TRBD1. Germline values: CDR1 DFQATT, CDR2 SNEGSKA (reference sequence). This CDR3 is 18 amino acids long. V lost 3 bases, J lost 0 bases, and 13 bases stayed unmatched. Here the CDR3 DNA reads TGCAGTGCTAGCCCTCCAGGGGGCCAATACTATAGCAATCAGCCCCAGCATTTT. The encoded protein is CSASPPGGQYYSNQPQHF.

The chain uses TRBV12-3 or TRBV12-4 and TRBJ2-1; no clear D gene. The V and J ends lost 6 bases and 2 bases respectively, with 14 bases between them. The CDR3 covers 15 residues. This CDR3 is CASSPDSNTYNEQFF. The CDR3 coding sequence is TGTGCCAGCAGCCCCGACTCGAACACCTACAATGAGCAGTTCTTC.

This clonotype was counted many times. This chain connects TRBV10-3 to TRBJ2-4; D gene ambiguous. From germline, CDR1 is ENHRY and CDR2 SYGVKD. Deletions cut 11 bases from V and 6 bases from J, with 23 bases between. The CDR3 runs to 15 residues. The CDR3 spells CAAQSGSPPRNIQYF. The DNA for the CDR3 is TGTGCCGCCCAGTCGGGCAGCCCACCTCGAAACATTCAGTACTTC.

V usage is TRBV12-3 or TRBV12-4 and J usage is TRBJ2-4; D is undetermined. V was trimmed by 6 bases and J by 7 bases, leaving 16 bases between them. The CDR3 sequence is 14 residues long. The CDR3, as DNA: TGTGCCAGCAGACCACAGCAGACGGTGAACATTCAGTACTTC. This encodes CASRPQQTVNIQYF.

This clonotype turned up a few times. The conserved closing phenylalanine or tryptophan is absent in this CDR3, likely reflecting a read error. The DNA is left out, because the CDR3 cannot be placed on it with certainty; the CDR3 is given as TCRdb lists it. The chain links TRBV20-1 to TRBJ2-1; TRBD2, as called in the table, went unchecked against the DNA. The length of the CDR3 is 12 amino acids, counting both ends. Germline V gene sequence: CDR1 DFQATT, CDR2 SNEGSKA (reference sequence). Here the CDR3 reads CSASSPGLAKGL.

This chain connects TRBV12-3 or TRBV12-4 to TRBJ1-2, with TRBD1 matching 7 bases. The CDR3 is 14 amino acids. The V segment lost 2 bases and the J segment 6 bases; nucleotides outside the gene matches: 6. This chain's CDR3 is CASSLKGALNGYTF. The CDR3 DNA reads TGTGCCAGCAGTTTAAAGGGGGCGTTGAATGGCTACACCTTC.